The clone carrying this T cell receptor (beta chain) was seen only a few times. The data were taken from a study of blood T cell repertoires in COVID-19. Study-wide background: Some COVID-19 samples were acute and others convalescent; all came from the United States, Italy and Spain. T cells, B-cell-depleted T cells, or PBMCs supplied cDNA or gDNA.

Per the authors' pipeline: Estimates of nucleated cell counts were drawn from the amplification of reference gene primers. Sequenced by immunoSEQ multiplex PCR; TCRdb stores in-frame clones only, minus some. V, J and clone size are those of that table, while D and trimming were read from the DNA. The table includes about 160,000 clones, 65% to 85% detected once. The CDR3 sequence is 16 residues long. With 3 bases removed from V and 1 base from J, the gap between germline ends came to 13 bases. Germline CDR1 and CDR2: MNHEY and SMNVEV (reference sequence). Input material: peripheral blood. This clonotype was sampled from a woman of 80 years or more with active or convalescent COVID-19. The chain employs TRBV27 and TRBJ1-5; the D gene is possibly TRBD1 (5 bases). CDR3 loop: CASSLGSGGSNQPQHF. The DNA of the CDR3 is TGTGCCAGCAGTTTGGGGTCGGGGGGGAGCAATCAGCCCCAGCATTTT.